This T cell receptor (beta chain) derives from a study of post-analysis software for immune sequencing data. About the research overall: The patients showed relapsing-remitting, secondary progressive and progressive-relapsing multiple sclerosis courses. General observations from the study: Elevated frequency relative to controls characterized several TRBV segments in patients, TRBV5-6, TRBV5-1 and TRBV20-1 among them.

Tagging with unique molecular identifiers was a feature of the TCR beta cDNA libraries. TCRdb analysed the PCR reads with MiXCR anew, one entry per CDR3 protein. The sample has 400,000 to 500,000 distinct CDR3 sequences, about 40% seen once. Remarks on this clonotype: What it binds is not known.

Trimming took 5 bases from V and 1 from J, leaving 14 bases between them. This CDR3 comprises 14 residues. Germline CDR1 reads DFQATT; CDR2 reads SNEGSKA (reference sequence). The V gene is TRBV20-1, the J gene TRBJ1-1; possibly TRBD1 for D (5 bases). The source is a girl aged 2-10 years with multiple sclerosis. The sample comprised blood. CDR3 sequence (DNA): TGCAGTGCTGCGGACGTTCAGGGGAACACTGAAGCTTTCTTT. It codes for CSAADVQGNTEAFF.